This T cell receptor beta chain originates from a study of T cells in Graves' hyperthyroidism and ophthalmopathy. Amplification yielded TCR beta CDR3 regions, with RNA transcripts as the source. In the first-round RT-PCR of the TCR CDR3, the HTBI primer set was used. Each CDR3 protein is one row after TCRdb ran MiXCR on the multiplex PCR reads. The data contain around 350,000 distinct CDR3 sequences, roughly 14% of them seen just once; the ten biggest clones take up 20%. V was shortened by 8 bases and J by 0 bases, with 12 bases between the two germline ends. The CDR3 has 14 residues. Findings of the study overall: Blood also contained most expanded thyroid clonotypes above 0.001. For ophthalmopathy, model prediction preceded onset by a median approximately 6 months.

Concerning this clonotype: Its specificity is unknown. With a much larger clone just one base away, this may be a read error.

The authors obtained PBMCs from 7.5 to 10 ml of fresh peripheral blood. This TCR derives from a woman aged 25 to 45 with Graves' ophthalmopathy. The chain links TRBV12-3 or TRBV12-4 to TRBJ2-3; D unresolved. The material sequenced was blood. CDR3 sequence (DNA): TGTGCCAGCTGCTTGGTAAGTAGCACAGATACGCAGTATTTT. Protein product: CASCLVSSTDTQYF.